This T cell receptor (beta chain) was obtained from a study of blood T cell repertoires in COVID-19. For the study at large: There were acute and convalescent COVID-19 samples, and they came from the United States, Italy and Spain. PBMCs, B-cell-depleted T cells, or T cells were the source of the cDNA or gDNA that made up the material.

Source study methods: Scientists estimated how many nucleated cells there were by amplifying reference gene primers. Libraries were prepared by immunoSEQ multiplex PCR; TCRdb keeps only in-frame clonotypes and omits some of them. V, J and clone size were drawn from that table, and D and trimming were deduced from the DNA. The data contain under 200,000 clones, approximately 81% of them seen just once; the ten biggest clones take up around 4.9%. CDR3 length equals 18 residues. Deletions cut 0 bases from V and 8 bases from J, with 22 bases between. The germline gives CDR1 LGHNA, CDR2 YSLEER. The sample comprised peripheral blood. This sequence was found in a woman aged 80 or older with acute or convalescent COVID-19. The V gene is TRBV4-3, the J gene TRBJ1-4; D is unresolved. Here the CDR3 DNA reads TGCGCCAGCAGCCAAGATAATACGGTGGCGAGGGTTCGGGAAAAACTGTTTTTT. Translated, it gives CASSQDNTVARVREKLFF.